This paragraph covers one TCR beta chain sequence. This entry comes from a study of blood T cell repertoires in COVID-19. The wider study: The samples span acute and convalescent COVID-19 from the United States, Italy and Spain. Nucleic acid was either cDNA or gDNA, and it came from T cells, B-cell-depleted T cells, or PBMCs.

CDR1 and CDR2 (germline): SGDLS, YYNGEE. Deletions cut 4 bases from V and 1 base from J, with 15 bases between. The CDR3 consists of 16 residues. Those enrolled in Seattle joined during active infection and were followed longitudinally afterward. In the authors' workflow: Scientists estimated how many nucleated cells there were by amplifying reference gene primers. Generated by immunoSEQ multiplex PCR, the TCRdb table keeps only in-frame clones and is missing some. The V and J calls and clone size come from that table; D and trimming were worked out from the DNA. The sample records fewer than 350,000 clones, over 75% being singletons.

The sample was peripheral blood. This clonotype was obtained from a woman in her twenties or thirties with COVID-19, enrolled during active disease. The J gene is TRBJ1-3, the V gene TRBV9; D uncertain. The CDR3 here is CASSSRVSGSGNTIYF. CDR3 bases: TGTGCCAGCAGCTCCCGCGTTTCGGGTTCTGGAAACACCATATATTTT.